This T cell receptor beta chain was profiled in a study of blood T cell repertoires in COVID-19 (TCRdb year 2020). Background on the whole study: Samples covering the acute and convalescent phases of COVID-19 were provided by collaborators in the United States, Italy and Spain. Sample metadata almost always included a de-identified subject ID, COVID-19 status, age in years and sex. Where available, HLA class I and class II types were obtained from metadata supplied by the sample provider rather than from assay-based typing. The dataset comprised deeply sampled blood TCRbeta repertoires from subjects exposed to, actively infected with, or recovered from COVID-19. The prospective study material was composed of cDNA or gDNA derived from T cells, B-cell-depleted T cells, or PBMCs. The repertoires were made available in a free public database intended to serve as a resource for research on the immune response to SARS-CoV-2. The samples were drawn from two sources: the first 160 participants of the ongoing ImmuneRACE study, and 1,000 to 1,500 subjects contributed by 6 global collaborators. Overall study results and their limits: Clinical and demographic metadata were provided uncurated, with the amount varying by source and participant.

In regard to this clone: The target of this receptor is not known. Nothing much larger sits one base from this clone, and base qualities are not available.

Each collaborating institution followed its own protocols to collect whole blood in K2EDTA tubes. For TCRbeta analysis, collaborator samples were shipped as frozen whole blood, as isolated PBMCs, or as DNA extracted from either sample type. TCRbeta CDR3 regions were amplified from genomic DNA using the immunoSEQ Assay, a bias-controlled multiplex PCR. The paper's data handling went like this. The number of nucleated cells in each sample was estimated from the amplification of reference gene primers within the assay. Sequence reads were collapsed and filtered to measure the absolute abundance of every unique TCRbeta CDR3 rearrangement. Productive Simpson clonality was computed per sample as the square root of Simpson's diversity index over productive rearrangements. Entries here come from immuneACCESS through TCRdb and include only in-frame sequences with V and J called. Some clones fail to appear in such tables; in the studies checked, an unresolved V gene covers under half of the shortfall, and the cause of the remainder is unknown. V and J calls and clone size follow that table, whereas D and trimming were derived from the DNA. The sample has around 220,000 clones on record, approximately 79% of them singletons. Around 4.1% of the sample comes from the top ten.

From its cysteine to its phenylalanine, the CDR3 spans 14 amino acids. Just the 42-base CDR3 DNA is kept, in frame starting at base 1. CDR1 and CDR2 were assigned from the germline V gene (reference sequence) as DFQATT and SNEGSKA. Trimming at the junction amounts to 3 bases on V and 1 base on J, and the germline ends lie 10 bases apart. The clonotype was recovered from a woman aged 40 to 49 with active or convalescent COVID-19. The rearrangement joined TRBV20-1 to TRBJ1-5; matching of 5 bases hints at TRBD1 as the D gene. Source material: peripheral blood. The DNA is as follows: TGCAGTGCTAGTAGGCAGGGAAGCAATCAGCCCCAGCATTTT. Its protein reads: CSASRQGSNQPQHF.